Included here is one T cell receptor (beta chain) sequence, with context. Given the absence of the conserved phenylalanine or tryptophan at the CDR3 end, a read error is likely. The source of the sample is a study of tumor-infiltrating lymphocytes in primary liver carcinoma. The CDR3 covers 14 residues. CDR1 MDHEN and CDR2 SYDVKM come from the germline V gene. Unsorted bulk tissue, roughly 20-32 mg of it, served as the source for co-extraction of RNA and DNA. Per tumor, sampling covered five separate regions. The input was around 530 ng total RNA; TCR beta cDNA was made from it with a constant-region primer. Library construction for TCR beta comprised three nested multiplex PCR rounds performed with slightly modified ARM-PCR. TRBV1-TRBV30 forward primers and a C-beta reverse primer were used in the first two PCR rounds, which each ran for around 10 cycles. From the multiplex PCR reads, TCRdb called clonotypes with MiXCR, one entry per CDR3 protein. Of 50,000 or so distinct CDR3 sequences listed, around 82% were seen once; the top ten hold 24%.

The sequenced material came from liver tumor tissue from sampling region 5. Indicated subset: tumor region T5, tumor centre. The receptor was derived from a man aged 40-49 years with primary liver carcinoma and hepatitis B virus infection. The gene calls are TRBV28 and TRBJ1-5, with D hard to call. CDR3 region: CGSSPPTVNQPQHY. The CDR3 DNA is TGTGGCAGCAGCCCGCCTACCGTCAATCAGCCCCAGCATTAT.